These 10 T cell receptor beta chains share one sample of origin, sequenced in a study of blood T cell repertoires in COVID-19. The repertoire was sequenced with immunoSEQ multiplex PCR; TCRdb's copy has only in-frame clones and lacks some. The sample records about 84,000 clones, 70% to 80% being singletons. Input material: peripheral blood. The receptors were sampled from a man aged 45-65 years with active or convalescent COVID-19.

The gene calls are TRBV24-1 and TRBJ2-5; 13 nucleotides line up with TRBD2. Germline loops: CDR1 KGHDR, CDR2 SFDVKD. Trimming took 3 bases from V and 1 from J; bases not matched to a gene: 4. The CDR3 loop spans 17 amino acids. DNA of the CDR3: TGTGCCACCAGTGATCCTGGACTAGCGGGGGCCCAAGAGACCCAGTACTTC. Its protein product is CATSDPGLAGAQETQYF.

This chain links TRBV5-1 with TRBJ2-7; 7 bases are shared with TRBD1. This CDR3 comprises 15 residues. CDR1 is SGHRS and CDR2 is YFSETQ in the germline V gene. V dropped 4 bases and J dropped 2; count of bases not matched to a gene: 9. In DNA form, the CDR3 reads TGCGCCAGCAGCCTTTCCGGGACAGCGCCCTACGAGCAGTACTTC. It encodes CASSLSGTAPYEQYF.

The CDR3 DNA reads as TGCGCCAGCAGCCAAGATAGGGGGTCCTACGAGCAGTACTTC. Translation: CASSQDRGSYEQYF. The gene calls are TRBV4-3 and TRBJ2-7; possible D gene TRBD1, 6 bases. V gave up 0 bases and J gave up 1 base, with 7 bases separating them. The CDR3 extends over 14 amino acids. CDR1 and CDR2 from the germline V gene are LGHNA and YSLEER.

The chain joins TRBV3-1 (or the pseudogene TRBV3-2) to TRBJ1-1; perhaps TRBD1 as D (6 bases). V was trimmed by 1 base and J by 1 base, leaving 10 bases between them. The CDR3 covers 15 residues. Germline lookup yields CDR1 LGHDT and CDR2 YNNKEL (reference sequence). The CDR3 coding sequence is TGTGCCAGCAGCCAAGGGACGGGACAGAACACTGAAGCTTTCTTT. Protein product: CASSQGTGQNTEAFF.

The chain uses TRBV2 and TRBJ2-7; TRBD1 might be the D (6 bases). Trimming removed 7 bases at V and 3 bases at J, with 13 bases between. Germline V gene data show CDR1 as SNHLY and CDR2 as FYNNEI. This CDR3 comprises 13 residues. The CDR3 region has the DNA TGTGCCAGCACCCCGGGACAAAACTACGAGCAGTACTTC. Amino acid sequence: CASTPGQNYEQYF.

The CDR3 reads CASSYGAVAPQHF. The CDR3 DNA sequence: TGTGCCAGCAGTTACGGGGCGGTGGCGCCCCAGCATTTT. The chain joins TRBV6-2 or TRBV6-3 to TRBJ1-5, with D maybe TRBD1 (5 bases). Germline CDR1 and CDR2: MNHEY and SVGEGT. The V end was cut by 2 bases, the J end by 9 bases, with 11 bases between. This CDR3 contains 13 residues.

The DNA for the CDR3 is TGTGCCAGCAGCGTGGCCCCATTGGAGACCCAGTACTTC. It translates to CASSVAPLETQYF. The rearrangement links TRBV9 to TRBJ2-5; no clear D. The CDR3 runs 13 residues. The V and J ends lost 2 bases and 5 bases respectively, with 10 bases between them. Germline V lookup: CDR1 SGDLS, CDR2 YYNGEE.

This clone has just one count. The CDR3 bases are TGTGCCAGCAGGACGGGACAGTTCCTCTCCTACGAGCAGTACTTC. This gives the protein CASRTGQFLSYEQYF. The chain couples TRBV27 to TRBJ2-7; the match to TRBD1 covers 7 bases. The CDR3 is 15 residues long. Germline CDR1 MNHEY, CDR2 SMNVEV (reference sequence). The junction had 8 bases not matched to a gene; V was cut back by 6 bases and J by 0 bases.

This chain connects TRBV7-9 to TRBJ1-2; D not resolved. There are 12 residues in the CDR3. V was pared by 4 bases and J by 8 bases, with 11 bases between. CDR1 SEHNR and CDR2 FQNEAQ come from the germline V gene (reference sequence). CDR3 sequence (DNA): TGTGCCAGCAGCTCGAGCCTCGGGGGCTACACCTTC. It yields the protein CASSSSLGGYTF.

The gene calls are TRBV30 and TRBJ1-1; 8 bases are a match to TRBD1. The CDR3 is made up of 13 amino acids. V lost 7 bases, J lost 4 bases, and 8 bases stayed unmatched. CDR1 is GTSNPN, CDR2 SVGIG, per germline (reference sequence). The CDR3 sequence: CALKTGAGTEAFF. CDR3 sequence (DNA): TGTGCCTTGAAGACAGGGGCCGGCACTGAAGCTTTCTTT.